Listed below are T cell receptor beta chains from one sample, sequenced in a study of blood T cell repertoires in COVID-19. Profiled with immunoSEQ multiplex PCR; TCRdb holds only in-frame clones, not every one. The sample records about 54,000 clones, more than 75% being singletons. Sequenced input: peripheral blood. Receptors originate from a man between 35 and 55 years old with active COVID-19. Both conserved end residues are part of each CDR3. A D gene is named only where the DNA matches it firmly. For some rows the clone size is stated as once, few or many, or as a class when expanded; others skip it.

abundance	v_gene	d_gene	j_gene	CDR3aa	CDR3nt
.	TRBV18	.	TRBJ2-6	CASSPPGLTGANVLTF	TGTGCCAGCTCACCTCCGGGACTTACCGGGGCCAACGTCCTGACTTTC
.	TRBV7-9	TRBD1	TRBJ2-2	CASSLGTGVTGELFF	TGTGCCAGCAGCTTGGGGACAGGGGTCACCGGGGAGCTGTTTTTT
.	TRBV27	TRBD1	TRBJ2-3	CASRGAGGAGTDTQYF	TGTGCCAGCAGGGGGGCAGGGGGCGCGGGCACAGATACGCAGTATTTT
few	TRBV7-6	TRBD2	TRBJ2-1	CASSLFSGRSSYNEQFF	TGTGCCAGCAGCTTATTTAGCGGGAGGAGCTCCTACAATGAGCAGTTCTTC
.	TRBV6-5	TRBD2	TRBJ2-2	CASSYRLADTGELFF	TGTGCCAGCAGTTACCGACTAGCGGACACCGGGGAGCTGTTTTTT
once	TRBV7-9	TRBD1	TRBJ2-1	CASSGQGYNEQFF	TGTGCCAGCAGCGGACAGGGGTACAATGAGCAGTTCTTC
.	TRBV5-4	.	TRBJ1-2	CASSPWQGIYGYTF	TGTGCCAGCAGCCCCTGGCAGGGCATCTATGGCTACACCTTC
.	TRBV28	.	TRBJ2-7	CASGDLYEQYF	TGTGCCAGCGGAGACCTCTACGAGCAGTACTTC
.	TRBV27	.	TRBJ2-7	CASSVGGQYEQYF	TGTGCCAGCAGCGTCGGGGGTCAGTACGAGCAGTACTTC
.	TRBV28	.	TRBJ2-1	CASSPPLAGRNEQFF	TGTGCCAGCAGTCCCCCTCTCGCGGGTCGCAATGAGCAGTTCTTC
.	TRBV15	TRBD2	TRBJ2-3	CATRDPAAGGTDTQYF	TGTGCCACCCGAGACCCCGCGGCGGGAGGCACAGATACGCAGTATTTT
once	TRBV5-1	.	TRBJ1-1	CASSLAAGTEAFF	TGCGCCAGCAGCTTGGCCGCAGGGACTGAAGCTTTCTTT
.	TRBV11-1	TRBD2	TRBJ2-2	CASSLGREWVTGELFF	TGTGCCAGCAGCTTAGGGCGGGAGTGGGTCACCGGGGAGCTGTTTTTT
once	TRBV27	.	TRBJ2-1	CASSLLYGVGLGEQFF	TGTGCCAGCAGTTTACTGTACGGGGTGGGTTTAGGTGAGCAGTTCTTC
.	TRBV12-3/TRBV12-4	TRBD1	TRBJ2-7	CASSLSDRGEQYF	TGTGCCAGCAGTTTAAGCGACAGGGGGGAGCAGTACTTC
.	TRBV28	.	TRBJ2-3	CASSRDTGSTDTQYF	TGTGCCAGCAGTCGAGATACAGGGTCCACAGATACGCAGTATTTT
.	TRBV3-1/TRBV3-2	TRBD2	TRBJ2-7	CASSQGLAGIYEQYF	TGTGCCAGCAGCCAAGGACTAGCGGGGATCTACGAGCAGTACTTC
.	TRBV4-1	.	TRBJ1-2	CASSQEGAGDYGYTF	TGCGCCAGCAGCCAAGAAGGGGCTGGGGACTATGGCTACACCTTC
.	TRBV10-3	TRBD1	TRBJ1-1	CAISESWDRGRNTEAFF	TGTGCCATCAGTGAGTCGTGGGACAGGGGGCGAAACACTGAAGCTTTCTTT
.	TRBV24-1	.	TRBJ2-1	CATSDPGLSNEQFF	TGTGCCACCAGTGATCCCGGACTCTCCAATGAGCAGTTCTTC
.	TRBV14	.	TRBJ2-7	CASSRRDKPSYQYEQYF	TGTGCCAGCAGCCGCCGGGACAAACCTTCTTACCAGTACGAGCAGTACTTC
once	TRBV3-1/TRBV3-2	TRBD1	TRBJ1-2	CASSHLDRGPGYTF	TGTGCCAGCAGCCACCTCGACAGGGGTCCGGGCTACACCTTC
.	TRBV11-3	TRBD2	TRBJ2-1	CASSLGGGPRNEQFF	TGTGCCAGCAGCTTAGGGGGAGGGCCCCGCAATGAGCAGTTCTTC